A single sample gave rise to the 29 T cell receptor beta chains below, sequenced in a study of tumor-infiltrating lymphocytes in oesophageal squamous cell carcinoma. TCRdb re-derived calls from the PCR reads in MiXCR, one entry per CDR3 protein. The data show 24,000 or so distinct CDR3 sequences, with about 40% seen just once and 20% to 25% held by the top ten. Sequenced input: esophageal tumor tissue. The origin of the receptors is a male donor with esophageal squamous cell carcinoma.

The genes are TRBV2 and TRBJ1-4; D ambiguous. Germline V CDR1 and CDR2: SNHLY, FYNNEI. This CDR3 spans 15 amino acids. Trimming stripped 4 bases from V and 0 bases from J, with 9 bases between. The CDR3 region has the DNA TGTGCCAGCAGTGTCACAGTCACAACTAATGAAAAACTGTTTTTT. Its protein product is CASSVTVTTNEKLFF.

The chain uses TRBV7-6 and TRBJ1-1; D is unresolved. This CDR3 contains 12 residues. Germline loops: CDR1 SGHVS, CDR2 FNYEAQ. V was clipped by 6 bases and J by 3 bases, with 8 bases between them. For the CDR3, the DNA is TGTGCCAGCAGGATTGGCTACACTGAAGCTTTCTTT. Its translation: CASRIGYTEAFF.

This clonotype was seen only a few times. Since no conserved phenylalanine or tryptophan closes the CDR3, a read error is the likely cause. Because the CDR3's place on the DNA is in doubt, the DNA is left out and the CDR3 is given as listed by TCRdb. The chain recombines TRBV28 with TRBJ2-1. The CDR3 length is 14 residues, termini included. Per the germline V gene, CDR1 is MDHEN and CDR2 is SYDVKM. The CDR3: CAITFGEYGYTFGS.

This clonotype was observed a few times. CDR3 DNA sequence: TGTGCCAGCAGCTGGACAGGGGGCGCCCACAATGAGCAGTTCTTC. This sequence encodes CASSWTGGAHNEQFF. The J gene is TRBJ2-1, the V gene TRBV7-6; 11 nucleotides align to TRBD1. This CDR3 region has 15 residues. Germline lookup yields CDR1 SGHVS and CDR2 FNYEAQ. V lost 4 bases to trimming and J lost 5 bases; unmatched junction nucleotides: 4.

Many counts were recorded for this clonotype. This may arise from a read error, as a much more abundant clone is one base away. The chain combines TRBV7-2 with TRBJ2-7, with 7 bases matching TRBD2. CDR1 and CDR2 from the germline V gene are SGHTA and FQGNSA. The CDR3 loop spans 13 amino acids. Trimming took 3 bases from V and 6 from J; bases not matched to a gene: 5. This CDR3 is CASSLAGVPEQYF. CDR3 nucleotide sequence: TGTGCCAGCAGCTTGGCGGGGGTCCCCGAGCAGTACTTC.

The V gene is TRBV6-1, the J gene TRBJ1-2, with D possibly being TRBD1 (5 bases). Germline V CDR1 and CDR2: MNHNS, SASEGT. The CDR3 runs 13 residues. Trimming removed 8 bases at V and 2 bases at J, with 12 bases between. CDR3 bases: TGTGCCAGCCCGGGACGGACGAACTATGGCTACACCTTC. Amino acids: CASPGRTNYGYTF.

The chain recombines TRBV15 with TRBJ1-1; D gene uncertain. V shed 0 bases and J shed 9 bases, with 11 bases lying between them. Germline assignment: CDR1 LNHNV and CDR2 YYDKDF (reference sequence). The CDR3 covers 13 residues. Written as DNA, the CDR3 is TGTGCCACCAGCAGAGATCTGGGCGGGAAAGCTTTCTTT. Its translation is CATSRDLGGKAFF.

This clonotype has at least ten counts. The V and J genes are TRBV5-4 and TRBJ2-3, with 12 nucleotides matching TRBD2. The V and J ends lost 5 bases and 5 bases, in that order; junction bases with no gene match: 6. The length of the CDR3 is 15 residues. CDR1 is SGHNT and CDR2 is YYREEE in the germline V gene (reference sequence). In nucleotides, the CDR3 is TGTGCCAGCAGACGACTAGCGGGGGACATAGATACGCAGTATTTT. Residues: CASRRLAGDIDTQYF.

This clonotype was detected ten times or more. V gene TRBV7-8 combines with J gene TRBJ1-3, with D possibly being TRBD1 (5 bases). V was trimmed by 5 bases and J by 1 base, leaving 15 bases between them. The length of the CDR3 is 16 residues. Germline lookup yields CDR1 SGHVS and CDR2 FQNEAQ. The CDR3 DNA follows: TGTGCCAGCAGCCCACAGACAGCGGCTTCTGGAAACACCATATATTTT. Its protein is CASSPQTAASGNTIYF. The variable domain in full, completed from reference TRBV7-8 and TRBJ1-3, reads GAGVSQSPRYKVAKRGQDVALRCDPISGHVSLFWYQQALGQGPEFLTYFQNEAQLDKSGLPSDRFFAERPEGSVSTLKIQRTQQEDSAVYLCASSPQTAASGNTIYFGEGSWLTVV.

The chain combines TRBV10-3 with TRBJ2-6; D uncertain. V lost 2 bases and J lost 7, with 12 bases in between. Germline V gene lookup returns CDR1 ENHRY and CDR2 SYGVKD. The CDR3 has 15 residues. CDR3: CAISEKGGIANVLTF. The CDR3 DNA is TGTGCCATCAGTGAGAAGGGTGGTATAGCCAACGTCCTGACTTTC.

This clonotype was counted a few times. The chain couples TRBV3-1 to TRBJ2-5; 12 positions match TRBD2. Germline V gene lookup returns CDR1 LGHDT and CDR2 YNNKEL (reference sequence). This CDR3 is 20 amino acids long. V shed 1 base, J shed 2 bases, and the junction held 14 bases outside the gene matches. The CDR3 reads CASSQGNGLAGTHLQETQYF. The CDR3 DNA follows: TGTGCCAGCAGCCAAGGAAATGGACTAGCGGGGACGCACCTACAAGAGACCCAGTACTTC.

This clonotype was counted a single time. The CDR3 sequence: CASSEGRGKNTGELFF. CDR3 coding DNA: TGTGCCAGCAGTGAAGGCCGGGGGAAGAACACCGGGGAGCTGTTTTTT. The chain has TRBV6-1 and TRBJ2-2; D might be TRBD2 (6 bases). The germline V gene encodes CDR1 MNHNS and CDR2 SASEGT. The V end was cut by 1 base, the J end by 1 base, with 10 bases between. The CDR3 loop spans 16 amino acids.

The chain is built from TRBV9 and TRBJ2-2; D ambiguous. Germline loops: CDR1 SGDLS, CDR2 YYNGEE. The CDR3 runs 16 residues. V was cut by 0 bases and J by 0 bases, with 9 bases left in between. This CDR3 reads CASSVGGRANTGELFF. In DNA, the CDR3 is TGTGCCAGCAGCGTAGGTGGACGTGCGAACACCGGGGAGCTGTTTTTT.

The genes are TRBV12-3 or TRBV12-4 and TRBJ2-3; D perhaps matches TRBD2 (6 bases). The J call is in doubt because the DNA end fits TRBJ2-1 better. This CDR3 comprises 15 residues. The CDR3 spells CASSPGAGTYNEQFF. CDR3 nucleotide sequence: TGTGCCAGCAGCCCCGGTGCGGGGACCTACAATGAGCAGTTCTTC.

This clonotype was detected a few times. Given the absence of the conserved phenylalanine or tryptophan at the CDR3 end, a read error is likely. It is unclear where the CDR3 begins or ends on the DNA, so no DNA is shown, and the CDR3 is as TCRdb lists it. The V gene is TRBV7-4, the J gene TRBJ2-7; the D segment call TRBD1 is taken from the table without a DNA check. Looked up from germline, CDR1 is SGHVT and CDR2 is SQSDAQ. The CDR3 has 8 amino acids, counting both end residues. The CDR3 sequence: CASSLPGQ.

By frequency in the sample, this clonotype is medium-sized (0.01 to 0.1%). This CDR3 is CASSLAGWVLYNEQFF. Written as DNA, the CDR3 is TGTGCCAGCAGCTTAGCAGGGTGGGTCCTTTACAATGAGCAGTTCTTC. This chain uses TRBV7-6 with TRBJ2-1; D call uncertain. Germline V gene lookup returns CDR1 SGHVS and CDR2 FNYEAQ. The CDR3 is 16 amino acids. The ends were cut back, 0 bases at V and 4 bases at J, with 13 bases in the middle.

In this sample, this clonotype is medium-sized (0.01 to 0.1%). Being one base from a much bigger clone, this may be a read error. This chain joins TRBV7-3 and TRBJ2-7; TRBD1 might be the D (5 bases). The CDR3 runs to 14 residues. Germline V CDR1 and CDR2: SGHTA, FQGTGA. Trimming shortened V by 4 bases and J by 7 bases, and 17 bases separated the two germline ends. CDR3 coding DNA: TGTGCCAGCAGCTGGGGCGGACCAAACAATGAGCAGTACTTC. This codes for CASSWGGPNNEQYF.

In this sample, this clonotype turned up once. The rearrangement uses TRBV24-1 and TRBJ2-2, with a weak D call TRBD1 (5 bases). CDR1 is KGHDR, CDR2 SFDVKD, per germline. V lost 1 base to trimming and J lost 3 bases, with 5 bases between them. The CDR3 is 14 residues long. The CDR3 here is CATSDLGDTGELFF. The CDR3 DNA is TGTGCCACCAGTGATTTAGGGGACACCGGGGAGCTGTTTTTT.

The chain couples TRBV27 to TRBJ2-4, with D tentatively TRBD1 (5 bases). The DNA matches TRBJ2-1 better at its end, which makes the J call doubtful. Germline CDR1 reads MNHEY; CDR2 reads SMNVEV (reference sequence). There are 13 residues in the CDR3. The CDR3 loop reads CASSLAGRYEQFF. The CDR3 bases are TGTGCCAGCAGTTTGGCAGGGCGCTACGAGCAGTTCTTC.

This clonotype was observed a handful of times. The rearrangement uses TRBV7-6 and TRBJ2-2, with D unresolved. This CDR3 is built from 14 residues. The V gene lost 2 bases and the J gene lost 1 base, with 5 bases spanning the gap. Germline-derived CDR1 and CDR2 are SGHVS and FNYEAQ. CDR3 loop: CASSLPGNTGELFF. Here the CDR3 DNA reads TGTGCCAGCAGCTTACCAGGGAACACCGGGGAGCTGTTTTTT.

In this sample, this clonotype turned up many times. The chain is built from TRBV27 and TRBJ2-3, with a tentative D call TRBD1 (6 bases). The CDR3 has 15 amino acids. Germline CDR1 MNHEY, CDR2 SMNVEV (reference sequence). Between the trimmed V and J ends, which lost 3 bases and 0 bases, there was a span of 10 bases. The CDR3 DNA reads TGTGCCAGCAGTTTCGAGGGGGTAAGCACAGATACGCAGTATTTT. It specifies CASSFEGVSTDTQYF.

This clonotype was observed a single time. The chain joins TRBV12-3 or TRBV12-4 to TRBJ2-7; TRBD1 agrees at 8 bases. The J call may be faulty, since TRBJ2-5 better matches the DNA end. The CDR3 has 13 residues. CDR3: CASRLTGEETQYF. CDR3 nucleotide sequence: TGTGCCAGCAGGTTGACAGGGGAAGAGACCCAGTACTTC.

With respect to this clonotype: A junction boundary mismatches the germline segment, possibly from a read error. The rearrangement joins TRBV12-3 or TRBV12-4 to TRBJ1-6, with D hard to call. The CDR3 extends over 11 amino acids. The CDR3 is CATRQYYGYTF. The CDR3 DNA reads as TGTGCCACCAGGCAATACTATGGCTACACCTTT.

The genes are TRBV10-3 and TRBJ1-6; TRBD1 agrees at 10 bases. CDR3 size: 14 residues. Germline lookup yields CDR1 ENHRY and CDR2 SYGVKD. V was clipped by 3 bases and J by 9 bases; unmatched bases: 2. CDR3 DNA sequence: TGTGCCATCAGTGATGGGACAGGGGTTTCACCCCTCCACTTT. It translates to CAISDGTGVSPLHF.

The chain recombines TRBV11-3 with TRBJ1-1; D is uncertain. This CDR3 is built from 14 residues. The germline CDR1 and CDR2 sequences are SGHNT and YENEEA. Trimming shortened V by 3 bases and J by 1 base, and 9 bases separated the two germline ends. For the CDR3, the DNA is TGTGCCAGCAGCTTGGTGCGGGCGAACACTGAAGCTTTCTTT. Translating gives CASSLVRANTEAFF. Together with reference TRBV11-3 and TRBJ1-1, the CDR3 gives the full variable domain: EAGVVQSPRYKIIEKKQPVAFWCNPISGHNTLYWYLQNLGQGPELLIRYENEEAVDDSQLPKDRFSAERLKGVDSTLKIQPAELGDSAVYLCASSLVRANTEAFFGQGTRLTVV.

This chain connects TRBV7-3 to TRBJ2-3; D is undetermined. The V end lost 2 bases, the J end lost 0 bases, and 9 bases lay between the germline ends. The CDR3 length is 15 residues. Per germline, CDR1 SGHTA and CDR2 FQGTGA. The CDR3 is CASSLSVGSTDTQYF. The CDR3 region has the DNA TGTGCCAGCAGCTTATCAGTAGGGAGCACAGATACGCAGTATTTT.

The table lists this clonotype with a few counts. V is TRBV12-3 or TRBV12-4 and J is TRBJ2-4, with 13 bases fitting TRBD2. The CDR3 consists of 17 residues. V trimming: 5 bases; J trimming: 15 bases; junction bases outside the gene matches: 19. The CDR3 DNA reads as TGTGCCAGCAGTCGGACTAGCGGGGGTACGAACACCGGGGAGCTGTACTTC. Encoded protein: CASSRTSGGTNTGELYF.

A note on this clonotype: Here the CDR3 omits its conserved ending phenylalanine or tryptophan, so a read error is the likely source. The limits of the CDR3 on the DNA are not certain, so only TCRdb's listed CDR3 is given. V and J are TRBV7-9 and TRBJ2-7; whether TRBD1, the table's D call, matches the DNA was not checked. The CDR3 has 13 residues if both end residues are counted. CDR1 and CDR2 from the germline V gene are SEHNR and FQNEAQ (reference sequence). The CDR3: CASSPGGEQYFGS.

In its sample, this clonotype was seen many times. This chain joins TRBV28 and TRBJ2-7, with D possibly matching TRBD1 (5 bases). This CDR3 spans 11 amino acids. CDR1 and CDR2 from the germline V gene are MDHEN and SYDVKM. Trimming removed 8 bases from V and 4 bases from J, with 9 bases in between. The DNA for the CDR3 is TGTGCCAGCCTGGACAAGTACGAGCAGTACTTC. Its protein is CASLDKYEQYF.